This TCR beta chain emerged from a study of post-analysis software for immune sequencing data. Study-wide findings and caveats: Significantly lower normalized Chao1 diversity was found in patients with multiple sclerosis relative to controls. Patients carried a handful of TRBV segments more frequently than controls did, and TRBV5-6, TRBV5-1 and TRBV20-1 were among them. F measure grouped same-batch samples tightly together.

Presence of unique molecular identifiers characterized the TCR beta cDNA libraries. MiXCR, run by TCRdb on the PCR reads, gives a single entry per CDR3 protein. The top ten clones hold under 2% of a sample with 450,000 to 650,000 distinct CDR3 sequences, roughly two fifths of them seen once. As concerns this clonotype: The antigen is not known.

CDR3 size: 16 residues. V lost 6 bases to trimming and J lost 5 bases; unmatched junction nucleotides: 9. The V and J genes are TRBV12-3 or TRBV12-4 and TRBJ2-3, with 12 bases aligning to TRBD2. The receptor was derived from a girl aged 10 to 17 with multiple sclerosis. Sequencing used blood. The CDR3 sequence: CASSQETSGGGDTQYF. The CDR3 DNA reads TGTGCCAGCAGCCAAGAGACTAGCGGGGGCGGAGATACGCAGTATTTT.